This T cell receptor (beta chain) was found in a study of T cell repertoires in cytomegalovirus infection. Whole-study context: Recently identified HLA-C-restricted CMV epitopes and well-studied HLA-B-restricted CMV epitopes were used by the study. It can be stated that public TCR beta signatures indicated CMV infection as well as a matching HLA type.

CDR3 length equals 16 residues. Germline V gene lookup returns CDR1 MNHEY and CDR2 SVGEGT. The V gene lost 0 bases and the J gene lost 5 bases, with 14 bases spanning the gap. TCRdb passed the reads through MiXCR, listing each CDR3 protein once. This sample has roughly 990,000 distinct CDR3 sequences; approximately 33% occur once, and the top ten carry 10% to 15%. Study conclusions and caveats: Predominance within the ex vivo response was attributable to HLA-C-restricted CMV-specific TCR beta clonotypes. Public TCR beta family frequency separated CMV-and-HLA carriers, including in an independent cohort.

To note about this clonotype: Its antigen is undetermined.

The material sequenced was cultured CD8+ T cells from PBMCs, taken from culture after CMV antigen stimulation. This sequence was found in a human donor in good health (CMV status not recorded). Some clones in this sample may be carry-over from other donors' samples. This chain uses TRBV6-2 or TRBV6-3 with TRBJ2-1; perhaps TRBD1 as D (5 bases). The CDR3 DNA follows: TGTGCCAGCAGTTACTCGATCCAGGGAAACAACAATGAGCAGTTCTTC. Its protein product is CASSYSIQGNNNEQFF.